These T cell receptor beta chains were read from a single sample in a study of shared T cell receptors in the human thymus. This table comes from immunoSEQ multiplex PCR, and its TCRdb copy is limited to in-frame clones, with some not included. The table has just under 550,000 clones, about 80% seen once; the top ten hold 0.013%. These data are also associated with another study on human thymus T cells.

Sequencing was done on a sample of thymocytes. The receptors were gathered from a boy under two years old with a congenital heart defect. The conserved cysteine and the conserved F or W are not part of the CDR3 here. Each record gives: V gene, CDR3 protein.

TRBV21-1,ASIETLTIQY
TRBV4-2,ASSRDTGGNEKLF
TRBV7-7,ASSFKQDRGQLY
TRBV9,ASSASGTVTILHTGELF
TRBV4-3,ASSEKSRGTQY
TRBV5-6,ASSLTTTLSYGYT
TRBV9,ASSVGAETLEAF
TRBV7-9,ASSPLGLYNEQF
TRBV2,ASMSTSGRGSYNEQF
TRBV6-5,ASSYSRLPGELF
TRBV7-9,ASTQRGNTEAF
TRBV27,ASSFIGDTFTDTQY
TRBV28,ASSFRGGREPHIKQY
TRBV6-1,ASSVTGTSGSNEQY
TRBV18,ASSPVPRTGRYEQY
TRBV19,ASSIEGASRTDTQY
TRBV9,ASSLGLFYNEQF
TRBV28,ASSSGGSYEQY
TRBV29-1,SVYTQDTDTQY
TRBV7-2,ASSSRDRFPYEQY
TRBV7-2,ASSVLAGEVLDTQY
TRBV14,ASSQDLRREREQY
TRBV4-1,ASSQHFSTGGDTEAF
TRBV10-3,AIRPRLMSSYEQY
TRBV11-2,ASSLRLSGQPYNEQF
TRBV19,ASRRDAETQY
TRBV5-1,ASSLAGRGSYEQY
TRBV13,ASSATTGGDGNTIY
TRBV28,ASSSLRYNEQF
TRBV5-1,ASSLKGSDTQY
TRBV27,ASSLSAGNGELF
TRBV5-1,ASSFSGGDTEAF